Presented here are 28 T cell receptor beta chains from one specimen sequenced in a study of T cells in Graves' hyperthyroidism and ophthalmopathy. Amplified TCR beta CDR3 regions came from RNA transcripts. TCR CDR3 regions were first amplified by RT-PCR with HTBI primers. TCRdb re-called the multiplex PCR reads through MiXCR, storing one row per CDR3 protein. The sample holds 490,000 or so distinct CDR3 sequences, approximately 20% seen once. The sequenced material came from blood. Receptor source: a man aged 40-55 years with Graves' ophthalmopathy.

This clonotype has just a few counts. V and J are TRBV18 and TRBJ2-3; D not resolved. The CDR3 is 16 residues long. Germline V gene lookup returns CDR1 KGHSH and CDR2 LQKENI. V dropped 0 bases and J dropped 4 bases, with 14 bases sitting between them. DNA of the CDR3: TGTGCCAGCTCACCACCGTCTACTAAAGGAGCAGATACGCAGTATTTT. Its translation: CASSPPSTKGADTQYF.

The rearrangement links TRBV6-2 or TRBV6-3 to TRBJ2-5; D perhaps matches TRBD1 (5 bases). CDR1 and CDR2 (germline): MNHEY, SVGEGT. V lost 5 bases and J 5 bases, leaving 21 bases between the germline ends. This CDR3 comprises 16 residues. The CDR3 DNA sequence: TGTGCCAGCAGTCTCCCGCGCTCTGGGAAGGGGGAGACCCAGTACTTC. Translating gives CASSLPRSGKGETQYF.

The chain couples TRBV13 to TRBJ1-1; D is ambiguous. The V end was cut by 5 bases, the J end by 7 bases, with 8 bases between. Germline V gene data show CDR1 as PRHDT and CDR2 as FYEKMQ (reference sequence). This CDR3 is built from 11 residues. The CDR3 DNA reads TGTGCCAGCAGCCAACTGGGTGAAGCTTTCTTT. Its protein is CASSQLGEAFF.

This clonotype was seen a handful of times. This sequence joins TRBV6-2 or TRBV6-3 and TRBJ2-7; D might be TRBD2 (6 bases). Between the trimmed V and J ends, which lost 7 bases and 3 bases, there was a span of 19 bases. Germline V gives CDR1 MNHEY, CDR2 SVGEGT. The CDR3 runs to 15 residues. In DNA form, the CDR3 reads TGTGCCAGCACCGCTGCGGCTAGCGTCTTCTACGAGCAGTACTTC. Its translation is CASTAAASVFYEQYF.

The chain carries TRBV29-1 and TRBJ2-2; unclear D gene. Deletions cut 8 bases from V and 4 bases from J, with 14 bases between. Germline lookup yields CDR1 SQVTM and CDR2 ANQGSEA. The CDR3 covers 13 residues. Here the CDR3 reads CSYSPAGTGELFF. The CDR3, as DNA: TGCAGCTACTCACCAGCCGGCACCGGGGAGCTGTTTTTT.

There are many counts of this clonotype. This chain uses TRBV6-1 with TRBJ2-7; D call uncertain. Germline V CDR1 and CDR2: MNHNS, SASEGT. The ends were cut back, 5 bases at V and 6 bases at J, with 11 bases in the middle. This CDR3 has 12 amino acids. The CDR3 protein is CASSKPGGEQYF. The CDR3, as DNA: TGTGCCAGCAGTAAGCCGGGCGGCGAGCAGTACTTC.

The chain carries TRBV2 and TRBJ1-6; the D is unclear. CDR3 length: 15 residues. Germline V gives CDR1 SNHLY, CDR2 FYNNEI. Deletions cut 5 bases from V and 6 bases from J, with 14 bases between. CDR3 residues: CASSRPPVGNSPLHF. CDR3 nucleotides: TGTGCCAGCAGTCGACCCCCGGTGGGTAATTCACCCCTCCACTTT.

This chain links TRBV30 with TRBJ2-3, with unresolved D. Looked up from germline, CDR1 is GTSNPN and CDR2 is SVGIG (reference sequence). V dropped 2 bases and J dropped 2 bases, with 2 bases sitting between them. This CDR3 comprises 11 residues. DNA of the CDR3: TGTGCCTGGAGTATCACAGATACGCAGTATTTT. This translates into CAWSITDTQYF.

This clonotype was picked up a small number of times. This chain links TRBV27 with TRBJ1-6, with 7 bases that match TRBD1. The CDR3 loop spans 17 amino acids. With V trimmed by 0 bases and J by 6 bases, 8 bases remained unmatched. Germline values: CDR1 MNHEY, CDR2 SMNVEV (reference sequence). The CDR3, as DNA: TGTGCCAGCAGTTTATCGTCTCGGGCAGGGGGTAATTCACCCCTCCACTTT. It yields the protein CASSLSSRAGGNSPLHF.

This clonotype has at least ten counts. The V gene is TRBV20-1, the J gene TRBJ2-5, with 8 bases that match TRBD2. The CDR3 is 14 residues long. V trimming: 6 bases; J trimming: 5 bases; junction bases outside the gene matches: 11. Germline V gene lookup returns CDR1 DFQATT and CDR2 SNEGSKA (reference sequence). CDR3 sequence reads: CSATEGLGVETQYF. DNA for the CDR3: TGCAGTGCGACCGAGGGACTAGGGGTGGAGACCCAGTACTTC.

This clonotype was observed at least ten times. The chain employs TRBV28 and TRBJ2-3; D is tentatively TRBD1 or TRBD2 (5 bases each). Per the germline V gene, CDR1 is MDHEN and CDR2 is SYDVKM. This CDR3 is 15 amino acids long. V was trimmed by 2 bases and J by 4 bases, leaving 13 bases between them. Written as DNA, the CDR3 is TGTGCCAGCAGTTTAGGGGACCCCTTGGCAGATACGCAGTATTTT. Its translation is CASSLGDPLADTQYF.

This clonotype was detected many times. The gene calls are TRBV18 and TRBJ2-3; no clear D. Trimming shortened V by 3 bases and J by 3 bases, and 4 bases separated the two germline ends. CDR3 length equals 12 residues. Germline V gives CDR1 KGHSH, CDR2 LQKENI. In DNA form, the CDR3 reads TGTGCCAGCTCACCGGGAACAGATACGCAGTATTTT. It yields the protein CASSPGTDTQYF.

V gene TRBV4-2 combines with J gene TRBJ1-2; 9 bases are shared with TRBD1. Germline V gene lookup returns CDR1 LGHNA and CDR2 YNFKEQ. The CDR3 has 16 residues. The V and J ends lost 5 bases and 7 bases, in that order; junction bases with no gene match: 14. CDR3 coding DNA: TGTGCCAGCAGCTCGAACCCAAACAGGGGGCTCGTTGGCTACACCTTC. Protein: CASSSNPNRGLVGYTF.

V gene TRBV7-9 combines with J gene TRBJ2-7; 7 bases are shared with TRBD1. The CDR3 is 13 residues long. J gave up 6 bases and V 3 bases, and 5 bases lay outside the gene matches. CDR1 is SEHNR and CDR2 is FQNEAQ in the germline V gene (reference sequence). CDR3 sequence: CASSFRQGPEQYF. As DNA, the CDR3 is TGTGCCAGCAGCTTTCGACAGGGTCCCGAGCAGTACTTC.

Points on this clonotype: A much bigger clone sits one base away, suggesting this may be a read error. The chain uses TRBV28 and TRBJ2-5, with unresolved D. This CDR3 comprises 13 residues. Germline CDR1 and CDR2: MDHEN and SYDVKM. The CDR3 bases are TGTGCCAGCAGTTTGAGTACCCAAGGGACCCAGTACTTC. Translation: CASSLSTQGTQYF.

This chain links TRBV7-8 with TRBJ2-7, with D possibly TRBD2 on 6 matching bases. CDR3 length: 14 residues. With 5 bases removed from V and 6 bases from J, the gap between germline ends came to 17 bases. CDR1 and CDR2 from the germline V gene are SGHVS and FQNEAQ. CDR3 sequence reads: CASSLLQTRSEQYF. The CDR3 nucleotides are TGTGCCAGCAGCCTCCTACAGACTAGGAGCGAGCAGTACTTC.

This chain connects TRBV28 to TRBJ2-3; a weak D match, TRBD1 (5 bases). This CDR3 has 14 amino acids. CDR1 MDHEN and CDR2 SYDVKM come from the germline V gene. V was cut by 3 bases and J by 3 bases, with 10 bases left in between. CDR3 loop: CASSFVKGTDTQYF. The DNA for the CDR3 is TGTGCCAGCAGTTTCGTAAAGGGGACAGATACGCAGTATTTT.

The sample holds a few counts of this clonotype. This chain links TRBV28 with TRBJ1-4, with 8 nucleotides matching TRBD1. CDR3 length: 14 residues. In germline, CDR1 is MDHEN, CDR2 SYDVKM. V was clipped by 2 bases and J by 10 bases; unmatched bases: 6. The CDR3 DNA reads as TGTGCCAGCAGTTTAACAGGGGGATTTGGAAAACTGTTTTTT. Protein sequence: CASSLTGGFGKLFF.

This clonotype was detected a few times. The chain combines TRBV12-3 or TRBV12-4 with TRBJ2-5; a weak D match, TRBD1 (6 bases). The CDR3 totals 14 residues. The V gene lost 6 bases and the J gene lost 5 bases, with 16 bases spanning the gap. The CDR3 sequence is CASSWGQPGETQYF. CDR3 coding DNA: TGTGCCAGCAGCTGGGGGCAGCCGGGGGAGACCCAGTACTTC.

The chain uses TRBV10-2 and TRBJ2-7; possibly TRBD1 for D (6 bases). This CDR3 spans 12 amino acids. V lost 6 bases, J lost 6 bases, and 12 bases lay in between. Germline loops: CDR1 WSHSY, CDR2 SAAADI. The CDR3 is CASRLGAGEQYF. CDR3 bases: TGCGCCAGCAGATTGGGGGCGGGCGAGCAGTACTTC.

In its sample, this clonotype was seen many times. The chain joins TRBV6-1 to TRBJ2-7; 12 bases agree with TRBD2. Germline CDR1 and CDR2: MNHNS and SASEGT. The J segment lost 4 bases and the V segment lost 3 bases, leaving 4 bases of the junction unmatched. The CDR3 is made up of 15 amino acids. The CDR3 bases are TGTGCCAGCAGTGATGGCGGACTAGCGGGATACGAGCAGTACTTC. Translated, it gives CASSDGGLAGYEQYF.

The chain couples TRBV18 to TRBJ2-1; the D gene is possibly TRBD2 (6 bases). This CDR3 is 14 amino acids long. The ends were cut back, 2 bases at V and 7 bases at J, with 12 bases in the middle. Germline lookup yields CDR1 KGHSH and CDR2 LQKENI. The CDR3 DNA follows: TGTGCCAGCTCACCAGAGGACGCGGGGAATGAGCAGTTCTTC. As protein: CASSPEDAGNEQFF.

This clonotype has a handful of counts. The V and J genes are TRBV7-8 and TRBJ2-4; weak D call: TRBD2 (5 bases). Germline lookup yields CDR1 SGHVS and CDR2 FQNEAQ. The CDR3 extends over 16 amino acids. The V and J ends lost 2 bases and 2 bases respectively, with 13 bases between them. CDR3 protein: CASSLSSLATKNIQYF. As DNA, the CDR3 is TGTGCCAGCAGCTTATCTTCCCTAGCCACCAAAAACATTCAGTACTTC.

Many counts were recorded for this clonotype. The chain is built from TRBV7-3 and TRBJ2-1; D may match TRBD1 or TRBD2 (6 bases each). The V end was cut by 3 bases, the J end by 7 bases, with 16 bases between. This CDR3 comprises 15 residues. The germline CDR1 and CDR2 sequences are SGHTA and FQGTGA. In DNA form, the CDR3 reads TGTGCCAGCAGCTTTTACGGGGGCACCGGGAATGAGCAGTTCTTC. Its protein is CASSFYGGTGNEQFF.

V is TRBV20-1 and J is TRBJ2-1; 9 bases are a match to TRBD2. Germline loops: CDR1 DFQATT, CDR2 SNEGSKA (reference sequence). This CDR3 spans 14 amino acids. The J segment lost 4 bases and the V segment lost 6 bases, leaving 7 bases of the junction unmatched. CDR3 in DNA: TGCAGTGCCACGGGACTAGCCTCTTACAATGAGCAGTTCTTC. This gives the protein CSATGLASYNEQFF.

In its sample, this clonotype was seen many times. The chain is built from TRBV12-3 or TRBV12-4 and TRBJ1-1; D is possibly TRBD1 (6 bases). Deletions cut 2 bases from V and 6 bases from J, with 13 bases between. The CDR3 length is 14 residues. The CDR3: CASSLSVRGAEAFF. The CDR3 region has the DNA TGTGCCAGCAGTTTATCGGTTAGGGGGGCTGAAGCTTTCTTT.

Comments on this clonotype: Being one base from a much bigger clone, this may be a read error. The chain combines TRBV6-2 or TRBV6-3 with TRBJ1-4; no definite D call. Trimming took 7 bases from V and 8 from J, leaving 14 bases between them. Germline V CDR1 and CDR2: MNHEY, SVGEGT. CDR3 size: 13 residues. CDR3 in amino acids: CASKAGLEEKLFF. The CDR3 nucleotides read TGTGCCAGCAAGGCAGGTCTGGAGGAAAAACTGTTTTTT.

In DNA, the CDR3 is TGTGCCAGCAGTCCTACAGGGTCGGTCTATGGCTACACCTTC. Amino acids: CASSPTGSVYGYTF. The genes are TRBV27 and TRBJ1-2; tentatively, D is TRBD1 (6 bases). This CDR3 contains 14 residues. V lost 5 bases and J lost 4, with 14 bases in between. Germline values: CDR1 MNHEY, CDR2 SMNVEV (reference sequence).